This is a list of T cell receptor beta chains from one sample in a study of T cell responses to AZD1222 COVID-19 vaccine. This table comes from immunoSEQ multiplex PCR, and its TCRdb copy is limited to in-frame clones, with some not included. The table shows 150,000 to 200,000 clones, with about 86% occurring only once. This material consisted of peripheral blood, taken 28 days after the second AZD1222 dose. The receptors stem from an adult who received the AZD1222 COVID-19 vaccine. The CDR3 runs from the conserved cysteine through the conserved F or W. The D gene is left open where the match is weak. Clone sizes are given selectively: once, few, many, or a class where the clone is expanded.

v_call	clone_size	d_call	j_call	cdr3_aa	cdr3_nt
TRBV5-6	.	.	TRBJ2-7	CASSLDGGPTYEQYF	TGTGCCAGCAGCCTGGACGGGGGACCTACCTACGAGCAGTACTTC
TRBV14	.	.	TRBJ2-7	CASSQVGDGEQYF	TGTGCCAGCAGCCAAGTGGGGGATGGCGAGCAGTACTTC
TRBV7-2	few	TRBD1	TRBJ2-7	CASSSRTGAVEQYF	TGTGCCAGCAGCTCGAGGACAGGGGCCGTCGAGCAGTACTTC
TRBV11-1	.	TRBD1	TRBJ2-1	CASSLQRGQGFEQFF	TGTGCCAGCAGCTTGCAGCGAGGACAGGGCTTTGAGCAGTTCTTC
TRBV30	.	.	TRBJ2-7	CAWSVQSAGEQYF	TGTGCCTGGAGTGTTCAGAGCGCGGGCGAGCAGTACTTC
TRBV4-3	once	TRBD2	TRBJ2-3	CASSPGTSGTDTQYF	TGCGCCAGCAGCCCCGGGACTAGCGGCACAGATACGCAGTATTTT
TRBV6-1	.	.	TRBJ2-7	CASSETILVEQYF	TGTGCCAGCAGTGAAACGATTTTGGTGGAGCAGTACTTC
TRBV11-2	.	.	TRBJ2-5	CASSPRRTIQETQYF	TGTGCCAGCAGCCCGCGTCGGACCATTCAAGAGACCCAGTACTTC
TRBV5-1	once	.	TRBJ2-7	CASSFETAEISSYEQYF	TGCGCCAGCAGCTTCGAAACAGCAGAGATAAGCTCCTACGAGCAGTACTTC
TRBV3-1/TRBV3-2	.	.	TRBJ1-2	CASSQASLSVYGYTF	TGTGCCAGCAGCCAAGCTTCCCTCAGCGTCTATGGCTACACCTTC
TRBV24-1	.	.	TRBJ2-3	CATSDPRSPSTDTQYF	TGTGCCACCAGTGATCCTCGGTCTCCTAGCACAGATACGCAGTATTTT
TRBV7-9	.	.	TRBJ1-5	CASSLEGGVSNQPQHF	TGTGCCAGCAGCTTAGAAGGGGGGGTTAGCAATCAGCCCCAGCATTTT
TRBV6-1	.	.	TRBJ2-3	CASSESGIRTDTQYF	TGTGCCAGCAGTGAAAGTGGGATCCGCACAGATACGCAGTATTTT